This T cell receptor (beta chain) was observed in a study of blood T cell repertoires in COVID-19. Study as a whole: Italy, Spain and the United States were the sources of the convalescent and acute COVID-19 samples. PBMCs, B-cell-depleted T cells, or T cells were the source of the cDNA or gDNA that made up the material.

Donors in Cohort 3 who had recovered were those with two negative PCRs, healthcare professional clearance, or resolution of their symptoms. CDR1 is SNHLY, CDR2 FYNNEI, per germline. The CDR3 totals 16 residues. The V end was cut by 6 bases, the J end by 0 bases, with 15 bases between. In the source study's methods: Quantification of nucleated cells was approximated via reference gene primer amplification. The protocol was immunoSEQ multiplex PCR, while the TCRdb copy is restricted to in-frame clones and leaves out a portion. V and J calls plus clone size are reproduced from that table; the DNA served to infer D and trimming. The sample holds about 200,000 clones, about nine tenths seen once.

J is TRBJ1-5 and V is TRBV2, with unresolved D. This receptor was identified in a woman aged 25-40 years who had recovered from COVID-19. The sample comprised PBMCs or T cells enriched from blood (not recorded which). The CDR3 bases are TGTGCCAGCAGGCCGGAGGAGCTTTATAGCAATCAGCCCCAGCATTTT. Translation gives CASRPEELYSNQPQHF.